The 23 T cell receptor beta chains listed next were all sequenced from one sample in a study of cytomegalovirus exposure and HLA in healthy donors. PCR used 60 Vbeta primers and 13 Jbeta primers. The data were produced by immunoSEQ multiplex PCR, yet TCRdb's version contains in-frame clones alone and is incomplete. The profile covers around 200,000 clones, with 65% to 90% appearing a single time and roughly 1.3% taken by the ten largest. The specimen sequenced was PBMCs. The receptor source for this set is a girl aged 10 to 17 in good health and CMV-seronegative.

This rearrangement joins TRBV5-6 to TRBJ2-7; a weak D match, TRBD2 (7 bases). Germline V gives CDR1 SGHDT, CDR2 YYEEEE. Trimming took off 4 bases at V and 11 bases at J, with 25 bases between the two ends. The CDR3 loop spans 15 amino acids. This CDR3 is CASSPRGERDPGEYF. CDR3 nucleotide sequence: TGTGCCAGCAGCCCTAGGGGGGAGCGGGATCCGGGGGAGTACTTC. The whole variable domain, remainder taken from reference TRBV5-6 and TRBJ2-7, is DAGVTQSPTHLIKTRGQQVTLRCSPKSGHDTVSWYQQALGQGPQFIFQYYEEEERQRGNFPDRFSGHQFPNYSSELNVNALLLGDSALYLCASSPRGERDPGEYFGPGTRLTVT.

The chain uses TRBV7-8 and TRBJ1-1; TRBD1 might be the D (6 bases). The germline gives CDR1 SGHVS, CDR2 FQNEAQ. The germline V and J ends were trimmed by 10 bases and 5 bases, with 20 bases remaining between them. The CDR3 has 14 residues. The CDR3 region is CATPDRRKGTEAFF. The CDR3 DNA reads TGTGCCACCCCAGACAGGAGGAAGGGTACTGAAGCTTTCTTT.

This clone was seen a few times. The DNA for the CDR3 is TGTGCCAGCAGCTTAGCGGGACAAATGAACACTGAAGCTTTCTTT. Amino acids: CASSLAGQMNTEAFF. This chain connects TRBV7-2 to TRBJ1-1; D may be TRBD1 (6 bases). Germline V lookup: CDR1 SGHTA, CDR2 FQGNSA. V lost 0 bases and J lost 0, with 8 bases in between. The CDR3 extends over 15 amino acids.

CDR3: CASSLGDRAYGYTF. The CDR3 DNA reads as TGTGCCAGCAGCTTGGGGGACAGGGCCTATGGCTACACCTTC. The chain recombines TRBV5-4 with TRBJ1-2; 9 bases fit TRBD1. The CDR3 has 14 residues. J lost 4 bases, V lost 0 bases, and 1 base had no gene match. In germline, CDR1 is SGHNT, CDR2 YYREEE (reference sequence). The entire variable domain, with the rest obtained from reference TRBV5-4 and TRBJ1-2, is as follows: ETGVTQSPTHLIKTRGQQVTLRCSSQSGHNTVSWYQQALGQGPQFIFQYYREEENGRGNFPPRFSGLQFPNYSSELNVNALELDDSALYLCASSLGDRAYGYTFGSGTRLTVV.

The rearrangement joins TRBV28 to TRBJ1-1; the D is unclear. V was cut by 2 bases and J by 7 bases, with 14 bases left in between. The germline gives CDR1 MDHEN, CDR2 SYDVKM. The CDR3 extends over 14 amino acids. CDR3 residues: CASSLGGGLGEAFF. In nucleotides, the CDR3 is TGTGCCAGCAGTTTAGGAGGCGGGCTCGGTGAAGCTTTCTTT.

V gene TRBV28 combines with J gene TRBJ2-5; 7 bases align to TRBD1. Germline V gives CDR1 MDHEN, CDR2 SYDVKM. The CDR3 has 14 residues. Trimming took 3 bases from V and 3 from J; bases not matched to a gene: 4. The DNA of the CDR3 is TGTGCCAGCAGTTTCCTAGGGGGCAAAGAGACCCAGTACTTC. This encodes CASSFLGGKETQYF. The full variable domain, rest sourced from reference TRBV28 and TRBJ2-5, is DVKVTQSSRYLVKRTGEKVFLECVQDMDHENMFWYRQDPGLGLRLIYFSYDVKMKEKGDIPEGYSVSREKKERFSLILESASTNQTSMYLCASSFLGGKETQYFGPGTRLLVL.

The chain is built from TRBV30 and TRBJ1-4, with D tentatively TRBD1 (6 bases). Trimming left V 5 bases short and J 5 bases short, with 9 bases between. This CDR3 region has 12 residues. The V gene's germline CDR1 is GTSNPN and CDR2 SVGIG (reference sequence). The CDR3 DNA follows: TGTGCCTGGGACAGGTTAAATGAAAAACTGTTTTTT. Encoded protein: CAWDRLNEKLFF.

Only a few counts were recorded for this clone. CDR3 bases: TGTGCCAGCTCACCACAAGCGGGGCTGGACGGCTACACCTTC. Protein sequence: CASSPQAGLDGYTF. The V gene is TRBV18, the J gene TRBJ1-2; possibly TRBD1 for D (5 bases). CDR3 length equals 14 residues. Germline values: CDR1 KGHSH, CDR2 LQKENI. Trimming stripped 1 base from V and 8 bases from J, with 14 bases between.

This clone has a handful of counts. V usage is TRBV29-1 and J usage is TRBJ1-1; no definite D call. The CDR3 is 14 amino acids. Germline V lookup: CDR1 SQVTM, CDR2 ANQGSEA. Trimming pared 2 bases from V and 6 bases from J, leaving 16 bases between. CDR3 sequence: CSVEFRGRKAEAFF. The CDR3, as DNA: TGCAGCGTTGAATTCCGGGGAAGAAAGGCTGAAGCTTTCTTT.

This rearrangement joins TRBV28 to TRBJ2-5, with 9 bases that match TRBD1. CDR3 size: 15 residues. CDR1 is MDHEN and CDR2 is SYDVKM in the germline V gene. The junction had 8 bases not matched to a gene; V was cut back by 6 bases and J by 3 bases. CDR3 amino acids: CASSRSRTGEETQYF. For the CDR3, the DNA is TGTGCCAGCAGCCGATCACGGACAGGGGAAGAGACCCAGTACTTC.

This chain uses TRBV21-1 with TRBJ2-7; TRBD2 was called by the table and not checked on the DNA. TRBV21-1 is classified as a pseudogene. CDR3 size: 16 residues. CDR3 sequence reads: CASSKSSGSCSYEQYF. The DNA for the CDR3 is TGTGCCAGCAGCAAGTCTTCGGGGTCCTGCTCCTACGAGCAGTACTTC.

The chain recombines TRBV11-2 with TRBJ1-3; 9 nucleotides match TRBD1. The V and J ends lost 7 bases and 6 bases, in that order; junction bases with no gene match: 7. This CDR3 is built from 14 residues. Germline V lookup: CDR1 SGHAT, CDR2 FQNNGV. This CDR3 reads CASTPQGAENTIYF. The DNA of the CDR3 is TGTGCCAGCACCCCACAGGGGGCGGAAAACACCATATATTTT.

V and J are TRBV5-4 and TRBJ1-5; D is unresolved. V lost 2 bases and J 4 bases, leaving 13 bases between the germline ends. Per the germline V gene, CDR1 is SGHNT and CDR2 is YYREEE (reference sequence). The CDR3 runs to 15 residues. The DNA for the CDR3 is TGTGCCAGCAGCTTAATCAGGATGCCTAATCAGCCCCAGCATTTT. It encodes CASSLIRMPNQPQHF.

The chain uses TRBV5-1 and TRBJ2-2; the D is unclear. Germline values: CDR1 SGHRS, CDR2 YFSETQ. This CDR3 is built from 15 residues. Trimming stripped 0 bases from V and 4 bases from J, with 10 bases between. The CDR3 DNA reads as TGCGCCAGCAGCTTGGTTAACTTTATCACCGGGGAGCTGTTTTTT. This sequence encodes CASSLVNFITGELFF.

The chain recombines TRBV15 with TRBJ2-4; tentatively, D is TRBD2 (6 bases). The V and J ends lost 5 bases and 7 bases respectively, with 24 bases between them. The germline V gene has CDR1 LNHNV and CDR2 YYDKDF (reference sequence). This CDR3 comprises 17 residues. The CDR3 DNA follows: TGTGCCACCAGCCCCACCGCCCCCACTAGCCCGTGGAACATTCAGTACTTC. Protein product: CATSPTAPTSPWNIQYF.

This clone was seen only once. CDR3 in DNA: TGTGCCAGTAGATACAGGGACGTGAACACTGAAGCTTTCTTT. Amino acid sequence: CASRYRDVNTEAFF. V and J are TRBV19 and TRBJ1-1; D is perhaps TRBD1 (6 bases). Between the trimmed V and J ends, which lost 6 bases and 0 bases, there was a span of 11 bases. Germline CDR1 and CDR2: LNHDA and SQIVND (reference sequence). This CDR3 is built from 14 residues.

This clone appeared once. The chain has TRBV10-1 and TRBJ1-1, with D perhaps matching TRBD1 (5 bases). The germline CDR1 and CDR2 sequences are WNHNN and SYGVQD (reference sequence). Trimming removed 3 bases from V and 4 bases from J, with 9 bases in between. The CDR3 totals 13 residues. The CDR3 DNA is TGCGCCAGCAGTGACAGGGTGGGCACTGAAGCTTTCTTT. Its translation: CASSDRVGTEAFF.

The chain links TRBV6-1 to TRBJ1-4; 7 bases align to TRBD1. The germline V gene has CDR1 MNHNS and CDR2 SASEGT. This CDR3 spans 15 amino acids. The J segment lost 8 bases and the V segment lost 8 bases, leaving 14 bases of the junction unmatched. CDR3 protein: CASVGPGTVVEKLFF. Written as DNA, the CDR3 is TGTGCCAGCGTAGGTCCCGGGACAGTGGTCGAAAAACTGTTTTTT.

The J gene is TRBJ2-5, the V gene TRBV6-5; TRBD1 aligns across 8 bases. From germline, CDR1 is MNHEY and CDR2 SVGAGI. CDR3 size: 12 residues. After removal of 4 bases from V and 10 bases from J, the junction contained 5 bases not matched to a gene. The CDR3: CASSSGQGDQYF. CDR3 DNA sequence: TGTGCCAGCAGTTCAGGACAGGGCGACCAGTACTTC.

This chain connects TRBV28 to TRBJ2-7, with TRBD1 identical over 7 bases. The CDR3 is 15 amino acids. CDR1 MDHEN and CDR2 SYDVKM come from the germline V gene. Unmatched junction bases numbered 8, after V lost 3 bases and J lost 3 bases. CDR3 DNA: TGTGCCAGCAGTTTTTCGCGGGCAGGGGGCTACGAGCAGTACTTC. It translates to CASSFSRAGGYEQYF.

In its sample, this clone was seen a few times. The chain carries TRBV19 and TRBJ1-1; 7 bases fit TRBD1. V lost 7 bases, J lost 5 bases, and 10 bases stayed unmatched. Germline CDR1 and CDR2: LNHDA and SQIVND (reference sequence). The CDR3 runs to 14 residues. CDR3 DNA sequence: TGTGCCAGTATGACAGGGCGCAGTTCGACTGAAGCTTTCTTT. Translation gives CASMTGRSSTEAFF.

The chain has TRBV7-9 and TRBJ2-1; TRBD2 aligns across 12 bases. Germline values: CDR1 SEHNR, CDR2 FQNEAQ (reference sequence). V dropped 1 base and J dropped 2; count of bases not matched to a gene: 9. The CDR3 covers 19 residues. The CDR3 protein is CASSLEGLAGGSPYNEQFF. The CDR3 nucleotides are TGTGCCAGCAGCTTAGAGGGGCTAGCGGGAGGGTCCCCCTACAATGAGCAGTTCTTC.

This clone came up a few times. The chain carries TRBV30 and TRBJ1-1, with a tentative D call TRBD1 (6 bases). The CDR3 is made up of 13 amino acids. Trimming removed 0 bases from V and 10 bases from J, with 15 bases in between. Per the germline V gene, CDR1 is GTSNPN and CDR2 is SVGIG (reference sequence). The CDR3 loop reads CAWSVLGLGGAFF. The DNA of the CDR3 is TGTGCCTGGAGTGTACTAGGATTAGGGGGAGCTTTCTTT.